This T cell receptor beta chain was found in a study of blood T cell repertoires in COVID-19. Turning to the study itself: Whether acute or convalescent, the COVID-19 samples came from the United States, Italy and Spain.

The germline CDR1 and CDR2 sequences are KGHSH and LQKENI. The CDR3 runs 14 residues. V lost 3 bases to trimming and J lost 4 bases; unmatched junction nucleotides: 4. Original processing methods: Estimated nucleated cell counts came from reference gene primer amplification. Measured with immunoSEQ multiplex PCR; TCRdb has only the in-frame clones, and not every one. Clone size and the V and J calls come from that table; the DNA yielded D and trimming. The sample includes under 250,000 clones, approximately 86% of them seen just once. V is TRBV18 and J is TRBJ2-7, with TRBD1 matching over 9 bases. The sequence was collected from a woman aged 25 to 39 with acute COVID-19. Sequencing input: PBMCs or T cells enriched from blood (not recorded which). The CDR3 here is CASSPGQGFYEQYF. The CDR3 DNA sequence: TGTGCCAGCTCACCGGGACAGGGATTTTACGAGCAGTACTTC.